Listed here are 13 T cell receptor beta chains from one sample, sequenced in a study of control samples from healthy donors and cancer patients (TCRdb year 2020). Library prep was done by the immunoSEQ multiplex PCR assay. The immuneACCESS repertoire file appears here via TCRdb, limited to in-frame rearrangements. These files lack a portion of the clones; in checked studies, under half of the deficit traces to unresolved V genes, and the cause of the others is not known. The sample table lists some 23,000 clones, approximately 85% of them with a count of one. The ten largest clones represent 38% of the sample. Material: PBMCs. These TCRs come from a man aged 55-75 years with head and neck cancer.

The V call is TRBV6-5, the J call TRBJ2-5; TRBD1 matches at 9 bases. CDR3 size: 13 residues. J was trimmed by 5 bases and V by 6 bases; bases with no gene match: 4. Germline V CDR1 and CDR2: MNHEY, SVGAGI. CDR3 DNA: TGTGCCAGCAGGCGGACAGGGGCGGAGACCCAGTACTTC. Its translation: CASRRTGAETQYF.

The chain is built from TRBV7-8 and TRBJ1-5; a weak D match, TRBD1 (6 bases). Germline assignment: CDR1 SGHVS and CDR2 FQNEAQ. V shed 1 base and J shed 1 base, with 8 bases lying between them. The CDR3 has 15 residues. This CDR3 reads CASSLVGASNQPQHF. The CDR3 nucleotides read TGTGCCAGCAGCTTAGTGGGGGCGAGCAATCAGCCCCAGCATTTT.

In this sample, this clone turned up once. The V and J genes are TRBV6-5 and TRBJ2-3; D may be TRBD1 or TRBD2 (5 bases each). The CDR3 length is 15 residues. The V end lost 2 bases, the J end lost 7 bases, and 16 bases lay between the germline ends. Germline lookup yields CDR1 MNHEY and CDR2 SVGAGI. The CDR3 nucleotides read TGTGCCAGCAGTTACAAGGCTAGCCGGGGCTATACGCAGTATTTT. Translation gives CASSYKASRGYTQYF.

The CDR3 protein is CASSLESGRGRKKLFF. CDR3 sequence (DNA): TGTGCCAGCAGCTTAGAGTCGGGCAGGGGGCGTAAAAAACTGTTTTTT. The rearrangement joins TRBV7-9 to TRBJ1-4, with TRBD1 matching 8 bases. This CDR3 has 16 residues. The germline V gene has CDR1 SEHNR and CDR2 FQNEAQ (reference sequence). J gave up 9 bases and V 1 base, and 10 bases lay outside the gene matches.

The chain has TRBV5-4 and TRBJ2-1; TRBD2 agrees at 7 bases. Germline CDR1 reads SGHNT; CDR2 reads YYREEE (reference sequence). V gave up 7 bases and J gave up 4 bases; unmatched junction bases: 5. The CDR3 is made up of 13 amino acids. The CDR3 protein is CASGRDVYNEQFF. Here the CDR3 DNA reads TGTGCCAGCGGGAGGGATGTTTACAATGAGCAGTTCTTC.

V is TRBV6-5 and J is TRBJ2-3; D gene unclear. Germline lookup yields CDR1 MNHEY and CDR2 SVGAGI. V was pared by 7 bases and J by 6 bases, with 8 bases between. The CDR3 is 11 amino acids. As DNA, the CDR3 is TGTGCCAGCAAAGTTGGCGATACGCAGTATTTT. Its protein product is CASKVGDTQYF.

This clone was recorded only once. This rearrangement joins TRBV7-9 to TRBJ2-7, with a tentative D call TRBD2 (6 bases). The germline V gene has CDR1 SEHNR and CDR2 FQNEAQ (reference sequence). The germline V and J ends were trimmed by 8 bases and 8 bases, with 16 bases remaining between them. This CDR3 region has 12 residues. The chain's CDR3 is CASRRELGQQYV. The CDR3 nucleotides read TGTGCCAGCCGCCGGGAGTTGGGGCAGCAGTACGTC.

The gene calls are TRBV3-1 (or the pseudogene TRBV3-2) and TRBJ2-7; TRBD2 agrees at 12 bases. The trim removed 1 base at V and 9 bases at J, leaving 7 bases unmatched. CDR1 LGHDT and CDR2 YNNKEL come from the germline V gene (reference sequence). The CDR3 is 15 residues long. CDR3 coding DNA: TGTGCCAGCAGCCAAGGGCCTAGCGGGAGGGCCGGGCAGTACTTC. Its translation is CASSQGPSGRAGQYF.

CDR3: CASSLGQGYTGELFF. CDR3 DNA: TGTGCCAGCAGCCTTGGACAGGGATACACCGGGGAGCTGTTTTTT. The chain uses TRBV11-1 and TRBJ2-2, with 8 bases aligning to TRBD1. Germline CDR1 SGHAT, CDR2 FQDESV (reference sequence). The CDR3 extends over 15 amino acids. V trimming: 5 bases; J trimming: 3 bases; junction bases outside the gene matches: 5.

This chain uses TRBV25-1 with TRBJ1-2; 9 nucleotides align to TRBD1. Germline CDR1 MGHDK, CDR2 SYGVNS. There are 15 residues in the CDR3. Trimming cost V 4 bases and J 7 bases; bases outside gene matches: 10. CDR3 in DNA: TGTGCCAGCAGTGCGGATTACAGGGGGCGAGGTGGCTACACCTTC. Translated, it gives CASSADYRGRGGYTF.

The gene calls are TRBV5-4 and TRBJ2-1; weak D call: TRBD2 (6 bases). Germline-derived CDR1 and CDR2 are SGHNT and YYREEE (reference sequence). V lost 4 bases to trimming and J lost 5 bases, with 13 bases between them. The CDR3 is 14 residues long. The CDR3 here is CASSTSGLNNEQFF. Written as DNA, the CDR3 is TGTGCCAGCAGCACCTCGGGACTTAACAATGAGCAGTTCTTC.

CDR3 sequence reads: CASRRTGEAFF. DNA of the CDR3: TGTGCCAGCAGGCGGACAGGGGAAGCTTTCTTT. The chain links TRBV6-6 to TRBJ1-1; 8 bases are a match to TRBD1. J was trimmed by 8 bases and V by 6 bases; bases with no gene match: 2. This CDR3 has 11 amino acids. CDR1 and CDR2 from the germline V gene are MNHNY and SVGAGI (reference sequence).

The V gene is TRBV29-1, the J gene TRBJ2-3; 11 bases are shared with TRBD2. This CDR3 is built from 14 residues. Unmatched junction bases numbered 4, after V lost 6 bases and J lost 2 bases. The V gene's germline CDR1 is SQVTM and CDR2 ANQGSEA. The CDR3 DNA is TGCAGCGTCGCTAGCGGGGGGCCCACAGATACGCAGTATTTT. The encoded protein is CSVASGGPTDTQYF.